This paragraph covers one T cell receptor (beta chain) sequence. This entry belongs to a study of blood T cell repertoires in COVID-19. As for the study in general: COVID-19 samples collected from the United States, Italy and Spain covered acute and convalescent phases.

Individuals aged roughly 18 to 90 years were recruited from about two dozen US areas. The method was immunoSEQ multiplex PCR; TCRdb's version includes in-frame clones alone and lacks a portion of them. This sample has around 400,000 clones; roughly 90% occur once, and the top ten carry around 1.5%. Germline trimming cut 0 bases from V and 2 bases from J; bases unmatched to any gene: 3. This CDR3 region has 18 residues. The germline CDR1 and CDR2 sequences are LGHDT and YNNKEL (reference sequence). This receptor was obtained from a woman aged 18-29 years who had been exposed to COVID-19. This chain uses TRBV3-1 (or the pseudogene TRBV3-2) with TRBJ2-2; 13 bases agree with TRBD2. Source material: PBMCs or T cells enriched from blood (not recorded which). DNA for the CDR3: TGTGCCAGCAGCCAAGAGGGACTAGCGGGACCCAACACCGGGGAGCTGTTTTTT. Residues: CASSQEGLAGPNTGELFF.